The clone carrying this T cell receptor (beta chain) has more than one count but fewer than ten. Its antigen remains unknown. This record comes from a study of beta chain features in type 1 diabetes. General study points: Moderate yet significant TCRB CDR3 shortening was seen in Type 1 diabetes patients in all four CD4+ subsets.

Trimming took 6 bases from V and 2 from J; bases not matched to a gene: 4. CDR3 size: 14 residues. Germline CDR1 and CDR2: SEHNR and FQNEAQ (reference sequence). Expressed TCRB transcripts were sequenced, since all the RNA that had been isolated was reverse transcribed. The read count averaged roughly 4 million across naive, central memory and regulatory T cell samples. The assay was immunoSEQ multiplex PCR, and TCRdb's table has in-frame clones only and misses some. The table records about 370,000 clones, 8% to 10% of them present only once. A sort by CD45RO/CCR7/CD25/CD127/CD95/CD27 yielded CD4+ naive, central memory, regulatory and stem cell-like memory cells. Each sorted population was over 95% pure.

The chain links TRBV7-9 to TRBJ1-3; TRBD1 aligns across 7 bases. This sequence was found in a man aged 30 to 45 with type 1 diabetes. The sample taken for sequencing was central memory CD4+ T cells from blood. The DNA of the CDR3 is TGTGCCAGCAGGTACGACAGGGCTGGAAACACCATATATTTT. It codes for CASRYDRAGNTIYF.